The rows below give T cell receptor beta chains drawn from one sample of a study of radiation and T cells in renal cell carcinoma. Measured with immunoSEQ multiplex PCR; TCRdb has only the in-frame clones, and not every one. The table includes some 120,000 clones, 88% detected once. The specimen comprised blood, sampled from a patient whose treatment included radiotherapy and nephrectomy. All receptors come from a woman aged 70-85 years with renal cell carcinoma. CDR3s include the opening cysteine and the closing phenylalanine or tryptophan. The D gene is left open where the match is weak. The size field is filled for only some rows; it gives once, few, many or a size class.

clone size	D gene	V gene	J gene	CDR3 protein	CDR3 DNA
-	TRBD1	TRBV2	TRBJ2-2	CASRPGTGHTGELFF	TGTGCCAGCAGGCCAGGGACAGGTCACACCGGGGAGCTGTTTTTT
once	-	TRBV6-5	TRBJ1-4	CASSYSAATNEKLFF	TGTGCCAGCAGTTACTCAGCTGCAACTAATGAAAAACTGTTTTTT
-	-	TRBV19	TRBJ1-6	CASRPGTLLNSPLHF	TGTGCCAGTAGACCCGGGACATTGCTCAATTCACCCCTCCACTTT
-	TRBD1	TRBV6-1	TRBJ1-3	CASRTGTGGNTIYF	TGTGCCAGCAGAACCGGGACAGGAGGAAACACCATATATTTT
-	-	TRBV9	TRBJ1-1	CASSVEAQRNTEAFF	TGTGCCAGCAGCGTAGAGGCGCAGAGGAACACTGAAGCTTTCTTT
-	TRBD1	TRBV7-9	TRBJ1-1	CASSSEQGSTEAFF	TGTGCCAGCAGCAGCGAACAGGGGAGCACTGAAGCTTTCTTT
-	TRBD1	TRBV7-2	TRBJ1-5	CASSLTPGTGGQPQHF	TGTGCCAGCAGCCTCACCCCCGGGACAGGGGGACAGCCCCAGCATTTT
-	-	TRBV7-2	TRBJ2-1	CASSLVEGAGNEQFF	TGTGCCAGCAGCTTAGTTGAGGGAGCGGGCAATGAGCAGTTCTTC
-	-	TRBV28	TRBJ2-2	CASGLSNTGELFF	TGTGCCAGCGGGCTTTCCAACACCGGGGAGCTGTTTTTT
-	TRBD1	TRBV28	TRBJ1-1	CASTRTGGTEAFF	TGTGCCAGCACTCGGACAGGGGGCACTGAAGCTTTCTTT
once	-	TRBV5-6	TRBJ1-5	CASSYGLGGVEPQHF	TGTGCCAGCAGCTACGGCCTGGGGGGCGTTGAGCCCCAGCATTTT
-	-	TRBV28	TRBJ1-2	CASSLIRTAELLGNYGYTF	TGTGCCAGCAGTTTGATTCGGACAGCCGAGTTGTTAGGTAACTATGGCTACACCTTC
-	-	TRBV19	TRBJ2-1	CASSTPEKAIGVTYNEQFF	TGTGCCAGTAGTACCCCGGAAAAAGCTATAGGGGTAACCTACAATGAGCAGTTCTTC
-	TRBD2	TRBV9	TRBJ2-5	CASSANPTSGGKETQYF	TGTGCCAGCAGCGCCAACCCGACTAGCGGGGGAAAAGAGACCCAGTACTTC
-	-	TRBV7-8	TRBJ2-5	CASSQTEGRGKTQYF	TGTGCCAGCAGTCAGACTGAAGGCAGAGGGAAGACCCAGTACTTC
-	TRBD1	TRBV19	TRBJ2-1	CASSIRGQGTHNEQFF	TGTGCCAGTAGTATCCGGGGACAGGGGACGCACAATGAGCAGTTCTTC
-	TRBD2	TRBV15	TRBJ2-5	CATSVRLAGGKETQYF	TGTGCCACCAGCGTGCGACTAGCGGGGGGGAAGGAGACCCAGTACTTC